This T cell receptor (beta chain) was retrieved from a study of T cell responses to AZD1222 COVID-19 vaccine. Sequencing was performed with immunoSEQ multiplex PCR; in TCRdb, only in-frame clones are kept and a portion is missing. The repertoire holds 120,000 or so clones, with 75% to 95% as singletons. Concerning this clone: Its specificity is not known.

General study points: Baseline antibody screening turned up just a handful of seropositive AZD1222 recipients. Clonal diversity was possibly underestimated; the donors were predominantly white British and more often female. Reports say nearly half of spike-specific TCRs go after unmutated variant regions. Compared with day 0, the breadth and depth of the Spike-specific TCR repertoire rose significantly after two doses of AZD1222.

Trimming took 1 base from V and 1 from J, leaving 13 bases between them. CDR3 length: 16 residues. Germline V gene lookup returns CDR1 LNHDA and CDR2 SQIVND (reference sequence). This TCR was recovered from an adult who received the MenACWY meningococcal vaccine as a control. The specimen was peripheral blood, collected 28 days after the second dose of the MenACWY control vaccine. The chain couples TRBV19 to TRBJ1-1; no clear D. The CDR3 reads CASSIGSWVKNTEAFF. CDR3 in DNA: TGTGCCAGTAGTATAGGTAGTTGGGTTAAGAACACTGAAGCTTTCTTT.